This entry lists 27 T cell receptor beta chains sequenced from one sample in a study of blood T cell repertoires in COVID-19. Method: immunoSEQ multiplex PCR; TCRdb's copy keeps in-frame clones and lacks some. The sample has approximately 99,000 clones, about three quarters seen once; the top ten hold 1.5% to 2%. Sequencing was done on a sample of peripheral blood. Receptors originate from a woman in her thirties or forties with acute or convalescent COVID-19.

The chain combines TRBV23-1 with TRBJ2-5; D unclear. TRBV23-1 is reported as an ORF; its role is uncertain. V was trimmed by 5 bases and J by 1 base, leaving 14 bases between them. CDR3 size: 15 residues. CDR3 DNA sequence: TGCGCCAGCAGTATGGCAGTCCATTTCCAAGAGACCCAGTACTTC. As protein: CASSMAVHFQETQYF.

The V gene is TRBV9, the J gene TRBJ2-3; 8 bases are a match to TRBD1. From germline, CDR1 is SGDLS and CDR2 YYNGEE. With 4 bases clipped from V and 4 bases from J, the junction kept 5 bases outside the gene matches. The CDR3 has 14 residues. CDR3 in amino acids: CASSTGQGADTQYF. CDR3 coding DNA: TGTGCCAGCAGCACTGGACAGGGAGCAGATACGCAGTATTTT.

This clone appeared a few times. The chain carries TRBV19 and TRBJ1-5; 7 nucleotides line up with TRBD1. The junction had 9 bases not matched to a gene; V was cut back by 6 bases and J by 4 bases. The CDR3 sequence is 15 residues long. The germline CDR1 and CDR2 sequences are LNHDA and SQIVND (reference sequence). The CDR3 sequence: CASRTSGTVNQPQHF. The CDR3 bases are TGTGCCAGTAGGACCTCCGGGACAGTTAATCAGCCCCAGCATTTT.

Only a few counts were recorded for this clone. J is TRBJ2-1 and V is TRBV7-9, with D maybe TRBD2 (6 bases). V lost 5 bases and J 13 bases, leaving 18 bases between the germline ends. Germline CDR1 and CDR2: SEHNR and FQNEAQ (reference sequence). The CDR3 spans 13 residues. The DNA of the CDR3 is TGTGCCAGCAGCAATGGTGGGGGAGGCGGTCAGTTCTTC. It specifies CASSNGGGGGQFF.

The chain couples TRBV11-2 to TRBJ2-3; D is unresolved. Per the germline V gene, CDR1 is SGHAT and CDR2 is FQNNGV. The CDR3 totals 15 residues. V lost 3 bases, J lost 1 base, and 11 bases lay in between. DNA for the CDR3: TGTGCCAGCAGCTTGAAACTATGGGGCACAGATACGCAGTATTTT. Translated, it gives CASSLKLWGTDTQYF.

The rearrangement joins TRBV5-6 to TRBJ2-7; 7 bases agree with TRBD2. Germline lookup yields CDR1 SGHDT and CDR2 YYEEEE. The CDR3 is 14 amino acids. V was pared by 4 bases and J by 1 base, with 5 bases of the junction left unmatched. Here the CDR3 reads CASSGRGASYEQYF. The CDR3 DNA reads TGTGCCAGCAGCGGGAGGGGAGCGTCCTACGAGCAGTACTTC.

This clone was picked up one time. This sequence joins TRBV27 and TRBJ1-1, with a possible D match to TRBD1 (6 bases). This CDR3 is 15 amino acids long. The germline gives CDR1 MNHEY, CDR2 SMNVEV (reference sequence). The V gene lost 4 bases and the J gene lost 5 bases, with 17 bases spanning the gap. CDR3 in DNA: TGTGCCAGCAGTTCGGAAAACAGGGTTGAGACTGAAGCTTTCTTT. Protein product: CASSSENRVETEAFF.

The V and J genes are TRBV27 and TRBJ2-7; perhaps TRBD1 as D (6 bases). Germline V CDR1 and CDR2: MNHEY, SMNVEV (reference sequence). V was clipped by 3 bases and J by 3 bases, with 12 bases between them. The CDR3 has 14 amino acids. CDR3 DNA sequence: TGTGCCAGCAGTTTCAACAACAGGGTCTACGAGCAGTACTTC. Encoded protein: CASSFNNRVYEQYF.

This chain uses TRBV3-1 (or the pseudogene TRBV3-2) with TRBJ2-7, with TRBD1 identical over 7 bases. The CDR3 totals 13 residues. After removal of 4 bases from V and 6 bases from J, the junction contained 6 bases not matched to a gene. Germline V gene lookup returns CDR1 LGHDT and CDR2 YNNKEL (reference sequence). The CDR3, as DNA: TGTGCCAGCAGCCTAAACAGGGGCCTCGAGCAGTACTTC. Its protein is CASSLNRGLEQYF.

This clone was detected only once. The CDR3 nucleotides read TGTGCCAGCAGTGCTCCTCACTACGGTGGGAATTCACCCCTCCACTTT. Protein sequence: CASSAPHYGGNSPLHF. This sequence joins TRBV28 and TRBJ1-6; D call uncertain. There are 16 residues in the CDR3. The germline V gene has CDR1 MDHEN and CDR2 SYDVKM. Trimming removed 5 bases at V and 7 bases at J, with 18 bases between.

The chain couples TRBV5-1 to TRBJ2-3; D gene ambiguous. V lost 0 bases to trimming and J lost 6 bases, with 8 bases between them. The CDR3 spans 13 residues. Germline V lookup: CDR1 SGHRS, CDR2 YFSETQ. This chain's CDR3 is CASSLAVLDTQYF. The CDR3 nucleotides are TGCGCCAGCAGCTTGGCAGTTCTCGATACGCAGTATTTT. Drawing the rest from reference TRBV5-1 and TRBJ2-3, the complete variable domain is KAGVTQTPRYLIKTRGQQVTLSCSPISGHRSVSWYQQTPGQGLQFLFEYFSETQRNKGNFPGRFSGRQFSNSRSEMNVSTLELGDSALYLCASSLAVLDTQYFGPGTRLTVL.

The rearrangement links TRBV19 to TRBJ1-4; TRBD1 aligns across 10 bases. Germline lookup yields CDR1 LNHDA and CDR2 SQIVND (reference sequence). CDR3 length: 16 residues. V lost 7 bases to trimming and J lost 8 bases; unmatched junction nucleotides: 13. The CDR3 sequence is CASKEIFVTGGEKLFF. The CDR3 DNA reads TGTGCCAGTAAGGAGATTTTCGTGACAGGGGGCGAAAAACTGTTTTTT.

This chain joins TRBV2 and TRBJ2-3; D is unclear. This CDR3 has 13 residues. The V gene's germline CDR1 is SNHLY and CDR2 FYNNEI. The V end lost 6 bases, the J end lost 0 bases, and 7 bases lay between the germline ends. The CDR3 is CASRYLSTDTQYF. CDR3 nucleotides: TGTGCCAGCAGGTATCTTAGCACAGATACGCAGTATTTT.

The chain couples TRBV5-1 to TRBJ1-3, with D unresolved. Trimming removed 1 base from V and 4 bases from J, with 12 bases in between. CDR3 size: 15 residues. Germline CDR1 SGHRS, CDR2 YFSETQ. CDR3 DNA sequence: TGCGCCAGCAGCTTGACCGGACTAGACGGAAACACCATATATTTT. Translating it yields CASSLTGLDGNTIYF.

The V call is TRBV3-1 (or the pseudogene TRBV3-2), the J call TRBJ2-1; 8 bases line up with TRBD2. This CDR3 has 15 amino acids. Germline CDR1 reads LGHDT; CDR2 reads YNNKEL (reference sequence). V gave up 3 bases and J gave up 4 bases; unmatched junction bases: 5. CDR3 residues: CASSQSGGVYNEQFF. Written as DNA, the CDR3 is TGTGCCAGCAGCCAGTCCGGGGGGGTTTACAATGAGCAGTTCTTC.

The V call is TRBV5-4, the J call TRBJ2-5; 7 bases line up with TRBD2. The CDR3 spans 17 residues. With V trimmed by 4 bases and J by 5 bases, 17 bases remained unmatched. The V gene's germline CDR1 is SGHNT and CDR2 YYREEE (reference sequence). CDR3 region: CASSRGQLRQGGETQYF. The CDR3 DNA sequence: TGTGCCAGCAGCCGCGGGCAGTTACGGCAGGGAGGGGAGACCCAGTACTTC.

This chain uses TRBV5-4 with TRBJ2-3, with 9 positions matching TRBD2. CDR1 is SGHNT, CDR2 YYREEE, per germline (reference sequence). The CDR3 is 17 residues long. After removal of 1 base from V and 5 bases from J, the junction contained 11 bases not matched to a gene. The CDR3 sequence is CASSLMQARAGGDTQYF. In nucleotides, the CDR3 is TGTGCCAGCAGCTTGATGCAGGCAAGAGCGGGGGGAGATACGCAGTATTTT.

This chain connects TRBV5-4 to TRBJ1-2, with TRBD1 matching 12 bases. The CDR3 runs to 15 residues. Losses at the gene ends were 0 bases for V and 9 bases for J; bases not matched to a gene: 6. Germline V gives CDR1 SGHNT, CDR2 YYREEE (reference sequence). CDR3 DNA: TGTGCCAGCAGCTTGGTGGGACAGGGGGCGTGGAGCTACACCTTC. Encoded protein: CASSLVGQGAWSYTF.

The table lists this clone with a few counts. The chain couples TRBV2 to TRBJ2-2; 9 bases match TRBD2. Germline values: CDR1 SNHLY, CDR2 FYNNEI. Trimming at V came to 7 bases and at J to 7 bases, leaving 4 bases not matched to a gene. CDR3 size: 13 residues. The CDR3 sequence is CASTSGEGGELFF. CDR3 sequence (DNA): TGTGCCAGCACTAGCGGGGAGGGCGGGGAGCTGTTTTTT. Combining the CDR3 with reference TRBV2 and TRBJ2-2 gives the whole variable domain EPEVTQTPSHQVTQMGQEVILRCVPISNHLYFYWYRQILGQKVEFLVSFYNNEISEKSEIFDDQFSVERPDGSNFTLKIRSTKLEDSAMYFCASTSGEGGELFFGEGSRLTVL.

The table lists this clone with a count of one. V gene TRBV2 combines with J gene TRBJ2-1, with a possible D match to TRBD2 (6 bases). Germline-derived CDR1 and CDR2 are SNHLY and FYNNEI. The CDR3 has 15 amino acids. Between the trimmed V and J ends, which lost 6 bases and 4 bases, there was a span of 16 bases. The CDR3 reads CASREDWGVYNEQFF. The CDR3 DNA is TGTGCCAGCAGAGAGGACTGGGGGGTTTACAATGAGCAGTTCTTC.

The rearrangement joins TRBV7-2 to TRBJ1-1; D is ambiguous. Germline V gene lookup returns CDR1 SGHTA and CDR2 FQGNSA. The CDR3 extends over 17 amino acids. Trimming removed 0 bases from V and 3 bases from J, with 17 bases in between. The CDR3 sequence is CASSLAPYFSSDTEAFF. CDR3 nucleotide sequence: TGTGCCAGCAGCTTAGCGCCGTATTTCTCGTCGGACACTGAAGCTTTCTTT.

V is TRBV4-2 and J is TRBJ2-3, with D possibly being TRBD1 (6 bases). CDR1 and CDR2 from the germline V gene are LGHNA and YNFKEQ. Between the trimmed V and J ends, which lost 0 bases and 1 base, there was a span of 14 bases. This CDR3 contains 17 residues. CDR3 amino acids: CASSQDPPGDGTDTQYF. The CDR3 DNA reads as TGTGCCAGCAGCCAAGATCCGCCAGGGGATGGCACAGATACGCAGTATTTT.

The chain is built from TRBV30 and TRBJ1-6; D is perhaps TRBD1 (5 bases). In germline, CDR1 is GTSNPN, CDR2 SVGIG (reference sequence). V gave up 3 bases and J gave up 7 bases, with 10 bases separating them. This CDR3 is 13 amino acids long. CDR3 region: CAWRGGGNSPLHF. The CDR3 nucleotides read TGTGCCTGGAGGGGGGGAGGGAATTCACCCCTCCACTTT.

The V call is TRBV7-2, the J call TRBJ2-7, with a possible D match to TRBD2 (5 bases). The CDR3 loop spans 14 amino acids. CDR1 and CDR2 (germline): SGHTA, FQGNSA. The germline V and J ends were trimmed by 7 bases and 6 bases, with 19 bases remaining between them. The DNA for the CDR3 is TGTGCCAGCAAGGGTGCAGTCGTTGAGGGCGAGCAGTACTTC. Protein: CASKGAVVEGEQYF.

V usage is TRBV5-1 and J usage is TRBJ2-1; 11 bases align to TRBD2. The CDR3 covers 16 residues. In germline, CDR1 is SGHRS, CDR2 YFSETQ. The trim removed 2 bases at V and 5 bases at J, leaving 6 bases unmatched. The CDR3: CASSLTSGGINNEQFF. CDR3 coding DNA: TGCGCCAGCAGCTTAACTAGCGGGGGTATAAACAATGAGCAGTTCTTC.

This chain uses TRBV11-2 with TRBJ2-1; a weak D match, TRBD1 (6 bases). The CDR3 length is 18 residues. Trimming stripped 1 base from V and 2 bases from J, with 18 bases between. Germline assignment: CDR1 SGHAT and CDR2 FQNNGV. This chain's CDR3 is CASSLAGSLGATYNEQFF. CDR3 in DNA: TGTGCCAGCAGCTTAGCTGGATCGTTGGGGGCCACCTACAATGAGCAGTTCTTC.

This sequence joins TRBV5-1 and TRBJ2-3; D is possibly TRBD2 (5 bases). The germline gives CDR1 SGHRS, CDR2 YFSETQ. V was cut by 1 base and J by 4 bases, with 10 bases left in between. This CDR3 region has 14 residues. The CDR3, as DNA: TGCGCCAGCAGCTTGACCGGGGATGCAGATACGCAGTATTTT. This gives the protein CASSLTGDADTQYF.